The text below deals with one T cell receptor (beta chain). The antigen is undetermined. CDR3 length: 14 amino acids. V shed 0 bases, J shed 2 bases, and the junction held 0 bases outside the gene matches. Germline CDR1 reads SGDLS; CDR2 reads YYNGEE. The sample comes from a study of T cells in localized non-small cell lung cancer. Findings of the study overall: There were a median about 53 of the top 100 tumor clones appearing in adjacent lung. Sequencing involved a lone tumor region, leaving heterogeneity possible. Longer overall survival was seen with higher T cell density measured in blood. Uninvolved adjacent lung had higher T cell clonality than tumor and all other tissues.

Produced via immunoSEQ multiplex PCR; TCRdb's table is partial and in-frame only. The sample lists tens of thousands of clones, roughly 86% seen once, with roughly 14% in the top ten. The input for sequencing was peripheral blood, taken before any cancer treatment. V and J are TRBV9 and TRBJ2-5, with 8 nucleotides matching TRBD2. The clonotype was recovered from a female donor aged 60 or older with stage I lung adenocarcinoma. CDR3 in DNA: TGTGCCAGCAGCGTAGTAGCGGGGCAAGAGACCCAGTACTTC. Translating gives CASSVVAGQETQYF.